This is a list of T cell receptor beta chains from one sample in a study of T cell responses to AZD1222 COVID-19 vaccine. The method was immunoSEQ multiplex PCR; TCRdb's version includes in-frame clones alone and lacks a portion of them. Among roughly 72,000 clones listed, 88% were seen once. The specimen was peripheral blood, collected 28 days after the second dose of the MenACWY control vaccine. The receptor source for this set is an adult who received the MenACWY meningococcal vaccine as a control. Both conserved end residues are part of each CDR3. Each record gives: clone size, J gene, V gene, D gene, CDR3 DNA, CDR3 protein. D genes are given only for firm matches. A row's size may be missing; if present it is once, few, many or a size class.

size: NA
J: TRBJ2-5
V: TRBV18
D: NA
DNA: TGTGCCAGCTCACCTTTAGAGACCCAGTACTTC
CDR3: CASSPLETQYF

size: NA
J: TRBJ1-5
V: TRBV27
D: TRBD1
DNA: TGTGCCAGCAGTCCTACCGACGGAGGGACAGGGGGCCGGCAGCCCCAGCATTTT
CDR3: CASSPTDGGTGGRQPQHF

size: NA
J: TRBJ2-7
V: TRBV7-9
D: NA
DNA: TGTGCCAGCAGCTCGACCTTCTACGAGCAGTACTTC
CDR3: CASSSTFYEQYF

size: NA
J: TRBJ1-5
V: TRBV15
D: TRBD1
DNA: TGTGCCACCAGGGAAGGACAGGGCTTTGTACAGCCCCAGCATTTT
CDR3: CATREGQGFVQPQHF

size: NA
J: TRBJ1-6
V: TRBV6-5
D: NA
DNA: TGTGCCAGCAGTTACTCGAGACGGTCCTATAATTCACCCCTCCACTTT
CDR3: CASSYSRRSYNSPLHF

size: NA
J: TRBJ1-2
V: TRBV30
D: TRBD1
DNA: TGTGCCTGGAGTCCTTTCACGGGACAGGGGTTAGATGGCTACACCTTC
CDR3: CAWSPFTGQGLDGYTF

size: NA
J: TRBJ1-4
V: TRBV19
D: NA
DNA: TGTGCCAGTACCCTACGCAGGGAAGGAAGTAATGAAAAACTGTTTTTT
CDR3: CASTLRREGSNEKLFF

size: NA
J: TRBJ2-1
V: TRBV10-3
D: NA
DNA: TGTGCCATCAGTGAGTCGGATAATGAGCAGTTCTTC
CDR3: CAISESDNEQFF

size: NA
J: TRBJ1-2
V: TRBV29-1
D: NA
DNA: TGCAGCGCGATAGGGACCCCGGGCGGCTACACCTTC
CDR3: CSAIGTPGGYTF

size: NA
J: TRBJ1-1
V: TRBV10-3
D: NA
DNA: TGTGCCATCAGTGAGTCGAAACGGACATTGAACACTGAAGCTTTCTTT
CDR3: CAISESKRTLNTEAFF

size: NA
J: TRBJ2-3
V: TRBV1
D: NA
DNA: TGCACCAGCAGCCAAGTTGTGGGGCGCACAGATACGCAGTATTTT
CDR3: CTSSQVVGRTDTQYF

size: NA
J: TRBJ1-1
V: TRBV4-3
D: NA
DNA: TGCGCCAGCAGCGAGGGTGCGGAAGCTTTCTTT
CDR3: CASSEGAEAFF

size: NA
J: TRBJ2-1
V: TRBV18
D: NA
DNA: TGTGCCAGCTCACCAGGGGGGGCCACCTACAATGAGCAGTTCTTC
CDR3: CASSPGGATYNEQFF

size: NA
J: TRBJ1-5
V: TRBV2
D: TRBD1
DNA: TGTGCCAGCAGCGGACAGGGGACATCCAGCAATCAGCCCCAGCATTTT
CDR3: CASSGQGTSSNQPQHF

size: NA
J: TRBJ1-1
V: TRBV20-1
D: NA
DNA: TGCAGTGCTAGTGCGGGCCTCACGGGAGCTTTCTTT
CDR3: CSASAGLTGAFF

size: NA
J: TRBJ2-1
V: TRBV30
D: TRBD2
DNA: TGTGCCTGGAGTAGCGGGGGCCACAATGAGCAGTTCTTC
CDR3: CAWSSGGHNEQFF

size: NA
J: TRBJ2-3
V: TRBV20-1
D: NA
DNA: TGCAGTGCTTGGACTGCCAGCACGCAGTATTTT
CDR3: CSAWTASTQYF

size: NA
J: TRBJ1-1
V: TRBV19
D: NA
DNA: TGTGCCAGTAGTATGGCTGGGGCCGGAACTGAAGCTTTCTTT
CDR3: CASSMAGAGTEAFF

size: NA
J: TRBJ1-1
V: TRBV6-1
D: NA
DNA: TGTGCCAGCAGTCCGGACGGGGGCACTGAAGCTTTCTTT
CDR3: CASSPDGGTEAFF

size: NA
J: TRBJ1-5
V: TRBV13
D: NA
DNA: TGTGCCAGCAGCTTAGGACGGAGCAATCAGCCCCAGCATTTT
CDR3: CASSLGRSNQPQHF

size: NA
J: TRBJ1-2
V: TRBV28
D: NA
DNA: TGTGCCAGCAGTTTATCGGCGGGCGGATACTATGGCTACACCTTC
CDR3: CASSLSAGGYYGYTF

size: once
J: TRBJ2-3
V: TRBV11-1
D: NA
DNA: TGTGCCAGCAGCTTAGGCGGAGATACGCAGTATTTT
CDR3: CASSLGGDTQYF

size: NA
J: TRBJ2-3
V: TRBV15
D: NA
DNA: TGTGCCACCAGCAGAGATCAGGGACTCGGTTCGCAGTATTTT
CDR3: CATSRDQGLGSQYF

size: NA
J: TRBJ2-1
V: TRBV29-1
D: NA
DNA: TGCAGCGTTGAAGATAGCGGACGTTACAATGAGCAGTTCTTC
CDR3: CSVEDSGRYNEQFF

size: NA
J: TRBJ1-1
V: TRBV6-2/TRBV6-3
D: TRBD1
DNA: TGTGCCAGCAGTTACCCCCAACAGGGGGGTGAAGCTTTCTTT
CDR3: CASSYPQQGGEAFF

size: NA
J: TRBJ1-1
V: TRBV10-3
D: NA
DNA: TGTGCCATCAGTGAGGAGGGGAGGACTGAAGCTTTCTTT
CDR3: CAISEEGRTEAFF

size: NA
J: TRBJ1-1
V: TRBV5-1
D: NA
DNA: TGCGCCAGCAGCTTGAACCTCTCTCCAGAAGCTTTCTTT
CDR3: CASSLNLSPEAFF